The present T cell receptor beta chain was sequenced within a study of graft-versus-host responses after intestinal transplantation. The overall study: The recipients all started with anti-thymocyte globulin induction and then took tacrolimus and steroids for roughly 3 years. Study-level results: Recipient marrow contained GvH clones, some of which appeared first in ileum or blood.

On this clone itself: Its target is not known.

Produced via immunoSEQ multiplex PCR; TCRdb's table is partial and in-frame only. The sample has about 41,000 clones, about 95% seen once; the top ten hold more than 0.45%. CDR1 SGHVS and CDR2 FNYEAQ come from the germline V gene. V gave up 3 bases and J gave up 0 bases, with 8 bases separating them. This CDR3 is built from 15 residues. The source material was unstimulated CD8+ T cells sorted from spleen or lymph node cells, sampled before transplant. The receptor was derived from a human donor who was the organ donor for an intestinal transplant. V is TRBV7-6 and J is TRBJ1-4, with TRBD1 as a possible D gene (5 bases). The CDR3 loop is CASSFGAATNEKLFF. Written as DNA, the CDR3 is TGTGCCAGCAGCTTCGGGGCCGCAACTAATGAAAAACTGTTTTTT.